The next 3 T cell receptor beta chains were all read from a single sample in a study of CD8+CD57+ T cells in acquired aplastic anemia. All sequencing subjects had displayed CD8+CD57+ cell expansion on flow cytometry. The TCR beta profiling, which covered VDJ combination and CDR3 sequence, was carried out using genomic DNA as the template. TCRdb processed the reads anew with MiXCR; each CDR3 protein has one entry. The data contain around 170,000 distinct CDR3 sequences, under 55% of them singletons. Sequenced material: sorted CD4+, CD8+, or CD8+CD57+ T cells (not recorded which) from PBMCs. These receptors all come from a human donor with aplastic anemia.

The chain uses TRBV11-2 and TRBJ1-4; TRBD1 matches at 10 bases. The germline CDR1 and CDR2 sequences are SGHAT and FQNNGV. V was pared by 10 bases and J by 8 bases, with 7 bases of the junction left unmatched. The CDR3 length is 13 residues. CDR3 sequence (DNA): TGTGCCACCAAGACAGGGGGCGCGGAAAAACTGTTTTTT. Translation gives CATKTGGAEKLFF.

This clonotype was counted at least ten times. An end of the junction does not agree with germline; a read error may underlie this. This rearrangement joins TRBV7-6 to TRBJ2-3; 14 bases fit TRBD2. The CDR3 consists of 20 residues. Germline V gene data show CDR1 as SGHVS and CDR2 as FNYEAQ. The CDR3 here is CASSLRGGLAGAFRTDTQYF. The DNA for the CDR3 is TGTGCCAGCAGCCTACGGGGGGGACTAGCGGGAGCCTTTCGCACGGATACGCAGTATTTT.

V usage is TRBV19 and J usage is TRBJ2-7; tentative D call: TRBD1 (6 bases). Germline V lookup: CDR1 LNHDA, CDR2 SQIVND (reference sequence). CDR3 size: 13 residues. V lost 4 bases and J lost 4, with 11 bases in between. CDR3 in amino acids: CASSNRAGYEQYF. The CDR3 DNA sequence: TGTGCCAGTAGTAACAGGGCAGGGTACGAGCAGTACTTC.